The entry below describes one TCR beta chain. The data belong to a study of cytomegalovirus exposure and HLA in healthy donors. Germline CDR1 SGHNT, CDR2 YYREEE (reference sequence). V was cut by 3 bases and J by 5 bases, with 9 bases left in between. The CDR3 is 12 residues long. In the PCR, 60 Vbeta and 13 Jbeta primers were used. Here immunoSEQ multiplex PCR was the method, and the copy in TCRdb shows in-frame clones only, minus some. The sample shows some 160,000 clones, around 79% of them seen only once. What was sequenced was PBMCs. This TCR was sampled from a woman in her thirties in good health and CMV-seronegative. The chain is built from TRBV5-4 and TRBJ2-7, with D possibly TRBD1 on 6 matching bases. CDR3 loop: CASSSQGDEQYF. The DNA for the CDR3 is TGTGCCAGCAGCTCACAGGGCGACGAGCAGTACTTC.